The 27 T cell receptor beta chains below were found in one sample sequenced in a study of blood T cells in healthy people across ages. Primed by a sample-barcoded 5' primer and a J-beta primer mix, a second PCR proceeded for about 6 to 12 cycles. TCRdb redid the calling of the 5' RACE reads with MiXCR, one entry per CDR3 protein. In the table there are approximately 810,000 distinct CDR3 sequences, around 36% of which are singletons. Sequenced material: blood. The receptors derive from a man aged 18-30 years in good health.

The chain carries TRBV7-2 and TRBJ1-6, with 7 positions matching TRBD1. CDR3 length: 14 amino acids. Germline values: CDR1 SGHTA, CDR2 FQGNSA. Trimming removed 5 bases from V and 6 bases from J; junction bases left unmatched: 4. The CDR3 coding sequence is TGTGCCAGCAGCATCACAGGGGTTAATTCACCCCTCCACTTT. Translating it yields CASSITGVNSPLHF. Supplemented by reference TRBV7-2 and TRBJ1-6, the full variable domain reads GAGVSQSPSNKVTEKGKDVELRCDPISGHTALYWYRQSLGQGLEFLIYFQGNSAPDKSGLPSDRFSAERTGGSVSTLTIQRTQQEDSAVYLCASSITGVNSPLHFGNGTRLTVT.

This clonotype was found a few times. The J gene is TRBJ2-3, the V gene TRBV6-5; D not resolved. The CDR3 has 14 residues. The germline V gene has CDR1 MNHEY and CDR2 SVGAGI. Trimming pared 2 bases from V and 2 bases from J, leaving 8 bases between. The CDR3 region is CASSYEAYTDTQYF. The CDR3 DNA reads TGTGCCAGCAGTTACGAGGCGTACACAGATACGCAGTATTTT.

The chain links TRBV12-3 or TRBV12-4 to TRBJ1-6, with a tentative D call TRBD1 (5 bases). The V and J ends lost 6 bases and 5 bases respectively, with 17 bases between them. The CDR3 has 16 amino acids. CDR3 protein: CASSPGGTRNNSPLHF. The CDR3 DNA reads TGTGCCAGCAGCCCCGGGGGGACCCGAAATAATTCACCCCTCCACTTT.

CDR3: CASSLETSGLETQYF. As DNA, the CDR3 is TGTGCCAGCAGCTTAGAGACTAGCGGACTCGAGACCCAGTACTTC. The chain couples TRBV11-2 to TRBJ2-5, with TRBD2 identical over 9 bases. The CDR3 covers 15 residues. Losses at the gene ends were 0 bases for V and 5 bases for J; bases not matched to a gene: 4. Germline lookup yields CDR1 SGHAT and CDR2 FQNNGV.

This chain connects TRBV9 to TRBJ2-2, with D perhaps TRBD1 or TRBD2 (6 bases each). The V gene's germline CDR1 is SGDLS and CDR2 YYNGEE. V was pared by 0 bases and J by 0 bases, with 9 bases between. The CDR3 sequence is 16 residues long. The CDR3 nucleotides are TGTGCCAGCAGCGTAGAGGAGGGGGCGAACACCGGGGAGCTGTTTTTT. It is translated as CASSVEEGANTGELFF.

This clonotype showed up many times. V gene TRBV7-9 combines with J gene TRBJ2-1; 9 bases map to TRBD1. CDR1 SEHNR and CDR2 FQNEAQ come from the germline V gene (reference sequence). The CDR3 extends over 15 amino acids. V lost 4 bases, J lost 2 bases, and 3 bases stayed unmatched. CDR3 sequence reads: CASSWDRDTYNEQFF. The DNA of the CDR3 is TGTGCCAGCAGCTGGGACAGGGATACCTACAATGAGCAGTTCTTC.

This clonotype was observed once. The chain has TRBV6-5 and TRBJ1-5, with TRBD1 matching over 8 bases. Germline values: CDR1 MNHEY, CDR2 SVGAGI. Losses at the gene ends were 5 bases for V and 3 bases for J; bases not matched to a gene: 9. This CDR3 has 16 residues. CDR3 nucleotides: TGTGCCAGCAGTCAGGACCGGACAGGGTTCAATCAGCCCCAGCATTTT. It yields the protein CASSQDRTGFNQPQHF.

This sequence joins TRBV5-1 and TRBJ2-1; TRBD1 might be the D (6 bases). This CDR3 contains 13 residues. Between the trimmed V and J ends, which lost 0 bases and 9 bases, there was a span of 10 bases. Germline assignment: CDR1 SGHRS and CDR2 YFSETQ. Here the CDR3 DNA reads TGCGCCAGCAGCTTGGAAGTACAGGGTGAGCAGTTCTTC. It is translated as CASSLEVQGEQFF.

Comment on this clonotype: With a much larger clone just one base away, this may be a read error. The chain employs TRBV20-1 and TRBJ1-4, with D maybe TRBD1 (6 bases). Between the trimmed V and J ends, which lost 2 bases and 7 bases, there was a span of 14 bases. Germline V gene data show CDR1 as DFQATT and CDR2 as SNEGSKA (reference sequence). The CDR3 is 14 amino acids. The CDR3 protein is CSARRDMNSEKLFF. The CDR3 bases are TGCAGTGCTAGACGGGACATGAATAGTGAAAAACTGTTTTTT.

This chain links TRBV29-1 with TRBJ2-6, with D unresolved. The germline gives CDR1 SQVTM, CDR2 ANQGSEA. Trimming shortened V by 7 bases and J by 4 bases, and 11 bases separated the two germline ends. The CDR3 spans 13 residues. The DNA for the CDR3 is TGCAGCGCCAGTCTGGGGGGGGCCAACGTCCTGACTTTC. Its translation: CSASLGGANVLTF.

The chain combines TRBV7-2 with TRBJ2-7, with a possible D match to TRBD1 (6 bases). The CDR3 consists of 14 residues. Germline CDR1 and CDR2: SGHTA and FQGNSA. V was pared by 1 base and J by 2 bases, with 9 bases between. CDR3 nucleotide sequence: TGTGCCAGCAGCTTAGGGGGACATACCTACGAGCAGTACTTC. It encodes CASSLGGHTYEQYF.

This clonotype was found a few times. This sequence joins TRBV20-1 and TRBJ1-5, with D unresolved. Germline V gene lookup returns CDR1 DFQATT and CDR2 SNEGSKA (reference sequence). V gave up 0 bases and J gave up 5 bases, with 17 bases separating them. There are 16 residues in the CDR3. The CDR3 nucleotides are TGCAGTGCTAGAGATACGGCAACCCAGTCATATCAGCCCCAGCATTTT. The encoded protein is CSARDTATQSYQPQHF.

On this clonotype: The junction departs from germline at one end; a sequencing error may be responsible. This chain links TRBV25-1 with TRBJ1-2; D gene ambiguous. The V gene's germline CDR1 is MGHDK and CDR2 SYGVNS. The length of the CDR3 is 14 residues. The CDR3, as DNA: TGTGCCAGCAGGGAATCCGGTTTTCACTATGGCCACACCTTC. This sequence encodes CASRESGFHYGHTF.

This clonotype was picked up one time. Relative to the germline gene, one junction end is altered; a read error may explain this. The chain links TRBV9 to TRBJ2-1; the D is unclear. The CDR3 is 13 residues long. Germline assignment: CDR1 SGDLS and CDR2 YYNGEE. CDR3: CASNVWDYNEQFF. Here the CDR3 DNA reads TGTGCCAGCAACGTATGGGATTACAATGAGCAGTTCTTC.

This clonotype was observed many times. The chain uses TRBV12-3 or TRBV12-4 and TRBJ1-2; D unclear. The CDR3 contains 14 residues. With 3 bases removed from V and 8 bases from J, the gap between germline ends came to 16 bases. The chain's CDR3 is CASSFPHLAGGYTF. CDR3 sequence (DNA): TGTGCCAGCAGTTTTCCCCACCTCGCGGGAGGCTACACCTTC.

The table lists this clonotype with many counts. The CDR3 nucleotides read TGTGCCAGCAGTCTCACAGGGGGTACTCCGGCCGAGTACTTC. This encodes CASSLTGGTPAEYF. This chain connects TRBV6-6 to TRBJ2-7, with 8 positions matching TRBD1. The CDR3 has 14 residues. Germline values: CDR1 MNHNY, CDR2 SVGAGI (reference sequence). Unmatched junction bases numbered 14, after V lost 5 bases and J lost 11 bases.

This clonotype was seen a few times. The CDR3 loop is CASSGSVGQETQYF. The DNA of the CDR3 is TGCGCCAGCAGCGGGTCGGTGGGGCAAGAGACCCAGTACTTC. This chain links TRBV5-1 with TRBJ2-5; D is unresolved. V was shortened by 4 bases and J by 2 bases, with 12 bases between the two germline ends. Germline loops: CDR1 SGHRS, CDR2 YFSETQ. The CDR3 runs to 14 residues.

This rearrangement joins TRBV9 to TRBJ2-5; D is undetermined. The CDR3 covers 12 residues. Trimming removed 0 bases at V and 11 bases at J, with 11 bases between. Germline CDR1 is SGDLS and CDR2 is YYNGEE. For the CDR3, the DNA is TGTGCCAGCAGCGTAGAGGAGAATGAGCAGTACTTC. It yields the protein CASSVEENEQYF.

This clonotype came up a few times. CDR3 region: CASSESRVNSPLHF. Written as DNA, the CDR3 is TGTGCCAGCAGTGAATCGAGAGTTAATTCACCCCTCCACTTT. The V call is TRBV25-1, the J call TRBJ1-6; D unresolved. The V gene lost 1 base and the J gene lost 6 bases, with 7 bases spanning the gap. This CDR3 is built from 14 residues. Germline values: CDR1 MGHDK, CDR2 SYGVNS.

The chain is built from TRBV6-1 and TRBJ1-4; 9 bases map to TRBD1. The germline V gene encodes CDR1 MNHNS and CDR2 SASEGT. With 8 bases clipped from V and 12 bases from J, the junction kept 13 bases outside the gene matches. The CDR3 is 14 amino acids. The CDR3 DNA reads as TGTGCCAGCCTCGACCGGGACAGGGTTACGCAACTGTTTTTT. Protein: CASLDRDRVTQLFF.

The CDR3 sequence: CASRGQGNEQYF. CDR3 coding DNA: TGTGCCAGCCGGGGACAGGGGAACGAGCAGTACTTC. V and J are TRBV21-1 and TRBJ2-7; TRBD1 was called by the table and not checked on the DNA. TRBV21-1 is flagged as a pseudogene. The CDR3 contains 12 residues.

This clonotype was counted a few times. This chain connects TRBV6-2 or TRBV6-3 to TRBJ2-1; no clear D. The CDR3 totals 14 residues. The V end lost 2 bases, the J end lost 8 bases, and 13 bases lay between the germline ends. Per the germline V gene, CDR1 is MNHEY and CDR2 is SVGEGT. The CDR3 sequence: CASSYVVLGDEQFF. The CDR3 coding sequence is TGTGCCAGCAGTTACGTGGTCTTAGGAGATGAGCAGTTCTTC.

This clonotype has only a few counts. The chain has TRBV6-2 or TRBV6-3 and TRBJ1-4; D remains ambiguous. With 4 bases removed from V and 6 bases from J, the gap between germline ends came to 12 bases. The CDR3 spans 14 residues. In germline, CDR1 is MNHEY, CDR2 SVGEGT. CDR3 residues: CASSSTDWDEKLFF. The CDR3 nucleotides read TGTGCCAGCAGTTCCACCGATTGGGATGAAAAACTGTTTTTT.

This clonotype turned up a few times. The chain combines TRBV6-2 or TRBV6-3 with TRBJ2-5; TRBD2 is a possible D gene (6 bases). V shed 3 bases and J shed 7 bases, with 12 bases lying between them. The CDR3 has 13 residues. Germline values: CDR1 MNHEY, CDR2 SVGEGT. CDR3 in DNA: TGTGCCAGCAGTTATAGGAACGGGGGGACCCAGTACTTC. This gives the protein CASSYRNGGTQYF.

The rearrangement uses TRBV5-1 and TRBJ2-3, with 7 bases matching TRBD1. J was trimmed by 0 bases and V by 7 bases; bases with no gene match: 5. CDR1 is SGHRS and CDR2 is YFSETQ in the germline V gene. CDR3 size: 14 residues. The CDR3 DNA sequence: TGCGCCAGCGCAAACAGGGGAAGCACAGATACGCAGTATTTT. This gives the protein CASANRGSTDTQYF.

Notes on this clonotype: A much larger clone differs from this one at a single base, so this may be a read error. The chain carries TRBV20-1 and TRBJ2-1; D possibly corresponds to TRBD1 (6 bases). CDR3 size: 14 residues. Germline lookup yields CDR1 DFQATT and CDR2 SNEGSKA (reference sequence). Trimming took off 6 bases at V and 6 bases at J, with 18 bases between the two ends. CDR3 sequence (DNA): TGCAGTGCCTACAGGGTCGATATGGGCAATGAGCAGTTCTTC. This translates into CSAYRVDMGNEQFF.

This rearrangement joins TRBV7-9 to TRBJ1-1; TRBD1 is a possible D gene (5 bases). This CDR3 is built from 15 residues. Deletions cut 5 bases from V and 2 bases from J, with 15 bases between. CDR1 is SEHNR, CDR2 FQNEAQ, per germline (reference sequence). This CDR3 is CASSPLEGPNTEAFF. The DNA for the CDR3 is TGTGCCAGCAGCCCCCTTGAGGGGCCAAACACTGAAGCTTTCTTT.